The clone carrying this TCR beta chain has only a few counts. The antigen is undetermined. TCR beta cDNA libraries included unique molecular identifiers. Once about 0.9 to 11 million T cells were used, roughly 490,000 cDNA molecules resulted. A single record per CDR3 protein comes from TCRdb applying MiXCR to the PCR reads. The sample includes 750,000 to 950,000 distinct CDR3 sequences, under 70% of them seen just once. The CDR3 loop spans 16 amino acids. J gave up 6 bases and V 0 bases, and 8 bases lay outside the gene matches. Germline values: CDR1 MNHEY, CDR2 SVGAGI. The data are from a study of post-analysis software for immune sequencing data. Points from the study as a whole: Significantly lower normalized Chao1 diversity was found in patients with multiple sclerosis relative to controls. TRBV5-6, TRBV5-1 and TRBV20-1 were among roughly five TRBV segments more frequent in patients than controls. Under F measure analysis, samples from one preparation batch co-clustered strongly.

The sequenced sample consisted of blood. This clonotype was sampled from a girl aged 5-17 years with multiple sclerosis. The chain uses TRBV6-5 and TRBJ2-7, with 10 positions matching TRBD2. CDR3 residues: CASSYSWTSGKGEQYF. Written as DNA, the CDR3 is TGTGCCAGCAGTTACTCTTGGACTAGCGGAAAGGGCGAGCAGTACTTC.